Sequencing of this T cell receptor (beta chain) was carried out in a study of human T cells and chemical hapten exposure. Study-level background: Upper back patch tests used 0.01% DPC, scored after 6 days.

The time point: pre-sensitization, week 0. Treatment here: therapeutic diphenylcyclopropenone sensitization with weekly scalp DPC. Alopecia patients deemed DPC-suitable, aged 18 to 70, excluding pregnancy. Total RNA was isolated from whole blood that had not been fractionated. TCRdb redid the calling of the RACE reads with MiXCR, one entry per CDR3 protein. The sample contains about 380,000 distinct CDR3 sequences, roughly 5% of which appear only once. The table lists this clonotype with a few counts. The CDR3 covers 11 residues. Germline V gives CDR1 DFQATT, CDR2 SNEGSKA (reference sequence). V was cut by 3 bases and J by 7 bases, with 9 bases left in between.

V is TRBV20-1 and J is TRBJ1-2, with D unresolved. This material consisted of whole blood, taken in connection with sensitization to the hapten diphenylcyclopropenone (DPC). The TCR was taken from a woman aged 45-60 years with alopecia areata. Some clones in this sample may be carry-over from other donors' samples. The CDR3 bases are TGCAGTGCTAGCTTACCCTCTGGCTACACCTTC. It encodes CSASLPSGYTF.